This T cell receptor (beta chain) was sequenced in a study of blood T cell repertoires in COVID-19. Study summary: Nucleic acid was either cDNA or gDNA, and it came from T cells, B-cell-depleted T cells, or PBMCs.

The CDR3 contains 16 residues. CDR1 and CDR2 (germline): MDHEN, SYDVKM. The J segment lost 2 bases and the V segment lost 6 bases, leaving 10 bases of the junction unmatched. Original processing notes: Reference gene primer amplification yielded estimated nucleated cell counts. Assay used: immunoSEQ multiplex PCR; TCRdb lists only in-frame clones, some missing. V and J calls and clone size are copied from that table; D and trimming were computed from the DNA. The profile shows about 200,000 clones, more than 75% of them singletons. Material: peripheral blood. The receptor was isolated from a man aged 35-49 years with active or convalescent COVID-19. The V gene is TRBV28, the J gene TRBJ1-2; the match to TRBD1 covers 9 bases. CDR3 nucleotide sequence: TGTGCCAGCAGCGAAACGACAGGGGGTAAAAACTATGGCTACACCTTC. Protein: CASSETTGGKNYGYTF.